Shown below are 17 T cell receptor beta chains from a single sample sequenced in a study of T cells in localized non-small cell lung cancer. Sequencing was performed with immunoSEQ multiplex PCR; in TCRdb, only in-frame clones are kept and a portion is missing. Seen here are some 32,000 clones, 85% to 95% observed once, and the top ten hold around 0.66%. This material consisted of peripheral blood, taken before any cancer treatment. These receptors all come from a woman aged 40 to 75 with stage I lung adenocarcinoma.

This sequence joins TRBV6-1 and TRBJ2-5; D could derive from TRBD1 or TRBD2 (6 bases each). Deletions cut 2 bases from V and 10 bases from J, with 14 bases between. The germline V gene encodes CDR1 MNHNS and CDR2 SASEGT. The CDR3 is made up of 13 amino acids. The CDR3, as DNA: TGTGCCAGCAGTGAATTCGGGGGCTGGCACCAGTACTTC. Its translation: CASSEFGGWHQYF.

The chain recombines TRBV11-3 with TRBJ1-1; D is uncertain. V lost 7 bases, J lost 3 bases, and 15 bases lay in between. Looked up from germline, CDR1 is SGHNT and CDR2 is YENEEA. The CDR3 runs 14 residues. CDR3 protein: CASNIPYGDTEAFF. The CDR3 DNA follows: TGTGCCAGCAATATTCCATACGGGGACACTGAAGCTTTCTTT.

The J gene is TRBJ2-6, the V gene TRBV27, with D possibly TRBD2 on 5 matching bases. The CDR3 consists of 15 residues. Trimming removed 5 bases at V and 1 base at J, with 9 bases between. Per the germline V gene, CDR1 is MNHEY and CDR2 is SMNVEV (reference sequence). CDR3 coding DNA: TGTGCCAGCAGTCCAAGGGAGTCTGGGGCCAACGTCCTGACTTTC. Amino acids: CASSPRESGANVLTF. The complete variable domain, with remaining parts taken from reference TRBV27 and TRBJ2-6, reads EAQVTQNPRYLITVTGKKLTVTCSQNMNHEYMSWYRQDPGLGLRQIYYSMNVEVTDKGDVPEGYKVSRKEKRNFPLILESPSPNQTSLYFCASSPRESGANVLTFGAGSRLTVL.

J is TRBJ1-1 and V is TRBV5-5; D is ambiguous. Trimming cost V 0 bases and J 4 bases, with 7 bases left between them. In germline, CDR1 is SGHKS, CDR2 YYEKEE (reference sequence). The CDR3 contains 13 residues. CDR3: CASSLGQATEAFF. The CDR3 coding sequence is TGTGCCAGCAGCTTGGGCCAGGCCACTGAAGCTTTCTTT.

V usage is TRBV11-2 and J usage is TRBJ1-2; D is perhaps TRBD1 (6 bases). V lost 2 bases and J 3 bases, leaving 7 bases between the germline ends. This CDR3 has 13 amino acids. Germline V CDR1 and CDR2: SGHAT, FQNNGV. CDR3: CASSLSGDYGYTF. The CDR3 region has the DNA TGTGCCAGCAGCTTATCAGGGGACTATGGCTACACCTTC.

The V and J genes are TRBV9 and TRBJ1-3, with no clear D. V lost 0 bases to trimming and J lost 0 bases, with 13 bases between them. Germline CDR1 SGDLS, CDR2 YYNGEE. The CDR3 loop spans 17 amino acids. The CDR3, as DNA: TGTGCCAGCAGCGTAGATCTGGGTCGAAGCTCTGGAAACACCATATATTTT. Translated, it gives CASSVDLGRSSGNTIYF. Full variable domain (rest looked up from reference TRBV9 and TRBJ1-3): DSGVTQTPKHLITATGQRVTLRCSPRSGDLSVYWYQQSLDQGLQFLIQYYNGEERAKGNILERFSAQQFPDLHSELNLSSLELGDSALYFCASSVDLGRSSGNTIYFGEGSWLTVV.

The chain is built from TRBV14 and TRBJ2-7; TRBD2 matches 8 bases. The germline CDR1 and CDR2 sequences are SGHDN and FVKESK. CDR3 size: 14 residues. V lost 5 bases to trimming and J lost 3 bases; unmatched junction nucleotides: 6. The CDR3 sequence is CASSKKRENYEQYF. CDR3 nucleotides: TGTGCCAGCAGCAAAAAGCGGGAGAACTACGAGCAGTACTTC. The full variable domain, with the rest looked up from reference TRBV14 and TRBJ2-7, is EAGVTQFPSHSVIEKGQTVTLRCDPISGHDNLYWYRRVMGKEIKFLLHFVKESKQDESGMPNNRFLAERTGGTYSTLKVQPAELEDSGVYFCASSKKRENYEQYFGPGTRLTVT.

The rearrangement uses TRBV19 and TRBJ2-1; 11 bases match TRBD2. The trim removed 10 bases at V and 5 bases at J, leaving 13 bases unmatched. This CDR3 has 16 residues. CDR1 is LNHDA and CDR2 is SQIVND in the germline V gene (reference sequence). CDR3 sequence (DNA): TGTGCCACCCGTGAAACGACTAGCGGGGCGAACAATGAGCAGTTCTTC. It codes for CATRETTSGANNEQFF.

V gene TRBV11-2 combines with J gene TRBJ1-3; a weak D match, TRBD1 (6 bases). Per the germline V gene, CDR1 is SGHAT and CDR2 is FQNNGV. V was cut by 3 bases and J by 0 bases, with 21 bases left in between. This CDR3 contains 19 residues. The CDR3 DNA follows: TGTGCCAGCAGCTTTTCAGCCATGCTTACAGGGACCTCTGGAAACACCATATATTTT. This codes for CASSFSAMLTGTSGNTIYF.

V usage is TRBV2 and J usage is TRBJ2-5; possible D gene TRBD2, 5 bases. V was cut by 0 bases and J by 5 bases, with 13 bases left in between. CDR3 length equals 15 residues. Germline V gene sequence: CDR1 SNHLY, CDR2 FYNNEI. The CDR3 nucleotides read TGTGCCAGCAGTGAAGCGAGTGGGAGTTGGGAGACCCAGTACTTC. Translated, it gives CASSEASGSWETQYF.

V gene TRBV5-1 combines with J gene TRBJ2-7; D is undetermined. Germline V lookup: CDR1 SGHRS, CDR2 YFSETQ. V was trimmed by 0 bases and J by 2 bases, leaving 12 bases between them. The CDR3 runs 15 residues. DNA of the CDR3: TGCGCCAGCAGCTTGGGGGGTCCGGTTGCCTACGAGCAGTACTTC. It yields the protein CASSLGGPVAYEQYF.

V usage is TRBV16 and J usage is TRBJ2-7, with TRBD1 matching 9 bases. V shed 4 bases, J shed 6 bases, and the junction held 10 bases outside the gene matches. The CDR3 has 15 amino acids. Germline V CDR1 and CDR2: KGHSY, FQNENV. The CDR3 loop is CASSPIKGQGGEQYF. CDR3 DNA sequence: TGTGCCAGCAGCCCCATAAAGGGACAGGGAGGCGAGCAGTACTTC.

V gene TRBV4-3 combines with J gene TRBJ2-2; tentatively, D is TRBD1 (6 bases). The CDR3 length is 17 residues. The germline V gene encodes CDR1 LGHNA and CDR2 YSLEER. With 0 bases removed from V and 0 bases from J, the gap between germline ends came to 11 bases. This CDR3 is CASSQEYRAANTGELFF. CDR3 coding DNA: TGCGCCAGCAGCCAAGAATACAGGGCCGCGAACACCGGGGAGCTGTTTTTT.

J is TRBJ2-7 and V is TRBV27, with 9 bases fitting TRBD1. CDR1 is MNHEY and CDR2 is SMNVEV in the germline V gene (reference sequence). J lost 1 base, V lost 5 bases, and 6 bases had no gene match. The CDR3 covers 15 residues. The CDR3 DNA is TGTGCCAGCAGTCCCAGACAGGGGGTTTCCTACGAGCAGTACTTC. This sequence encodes CASSPRQGVSYEQYF.

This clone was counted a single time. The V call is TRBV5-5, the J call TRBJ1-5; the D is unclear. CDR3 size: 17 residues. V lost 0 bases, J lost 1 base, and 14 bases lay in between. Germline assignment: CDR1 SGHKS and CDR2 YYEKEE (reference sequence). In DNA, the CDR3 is TGTGCCAGCAGCTTGGGTCGTGCAGGACTGAGCAATCAGCCCCAGCATTTT. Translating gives CASSLGRAGLSNQPQHF.

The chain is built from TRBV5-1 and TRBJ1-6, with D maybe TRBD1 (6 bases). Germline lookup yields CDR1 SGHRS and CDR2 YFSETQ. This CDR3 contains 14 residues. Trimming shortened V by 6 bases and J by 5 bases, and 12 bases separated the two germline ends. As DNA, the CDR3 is TGCGCCAGCACTTGGGGACACGATAATTCACCCCTCCACTTT. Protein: CASTWGHDNSPLHF.

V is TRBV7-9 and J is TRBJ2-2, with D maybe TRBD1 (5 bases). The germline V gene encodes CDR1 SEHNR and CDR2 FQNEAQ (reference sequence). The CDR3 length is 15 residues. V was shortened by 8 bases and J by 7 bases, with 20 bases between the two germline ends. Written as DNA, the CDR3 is TGTGCCAGCTTGATCCTGGTGGGGCGCCTCGGGGAGCTGTTTTTT. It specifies CASLILVGRLGELFF.